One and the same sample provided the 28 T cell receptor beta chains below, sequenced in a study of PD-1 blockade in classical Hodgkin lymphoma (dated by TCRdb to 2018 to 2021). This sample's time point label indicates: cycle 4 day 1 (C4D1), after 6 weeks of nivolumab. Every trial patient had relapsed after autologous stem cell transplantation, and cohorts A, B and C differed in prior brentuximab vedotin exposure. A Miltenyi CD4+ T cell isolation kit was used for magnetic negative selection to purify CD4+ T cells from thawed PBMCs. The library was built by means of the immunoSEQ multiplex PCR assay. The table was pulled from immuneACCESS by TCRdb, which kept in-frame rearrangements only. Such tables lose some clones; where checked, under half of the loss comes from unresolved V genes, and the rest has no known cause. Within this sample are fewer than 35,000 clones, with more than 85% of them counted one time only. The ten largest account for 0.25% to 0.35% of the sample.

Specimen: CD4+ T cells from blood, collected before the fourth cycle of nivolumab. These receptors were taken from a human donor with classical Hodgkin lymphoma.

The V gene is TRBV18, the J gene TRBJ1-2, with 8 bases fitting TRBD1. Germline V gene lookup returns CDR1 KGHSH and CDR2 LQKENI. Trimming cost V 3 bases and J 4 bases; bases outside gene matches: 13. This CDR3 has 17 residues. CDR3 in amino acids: CASSPLTGVRSTYGYTF. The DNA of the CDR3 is TGTGCCAGCTCACCCTTGACAGGGGTCCGATCAACCTATGGCTACACCTTC.

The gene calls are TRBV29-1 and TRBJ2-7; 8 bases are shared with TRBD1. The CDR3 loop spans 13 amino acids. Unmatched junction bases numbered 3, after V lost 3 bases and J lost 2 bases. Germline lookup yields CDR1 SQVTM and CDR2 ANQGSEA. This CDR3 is CSVDAGGAYEQYF. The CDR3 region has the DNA TGCAGCGTTGATGCAGGGGGCGCCTACGAGCAGTACTTC.

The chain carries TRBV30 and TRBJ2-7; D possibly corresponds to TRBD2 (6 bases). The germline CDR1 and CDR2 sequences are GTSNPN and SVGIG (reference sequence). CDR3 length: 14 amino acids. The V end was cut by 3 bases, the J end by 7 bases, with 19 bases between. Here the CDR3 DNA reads TGTGCCTGGAGGGGGGTAGCGGCCCTCGGGGAGCAGTACTTC. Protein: CAWRGVAALGEQYF. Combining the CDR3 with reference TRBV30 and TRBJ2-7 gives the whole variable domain SQTIHQWPATLVQPVGSPLSLECTVEGTSNPNLYWYRQAAGRGLQLLFYSVGIGQISSEVPQNLSASRPQDRQFILSSKKLLLSDSGFYLCAWRGVAALGEQYFGPGTRLTVT.

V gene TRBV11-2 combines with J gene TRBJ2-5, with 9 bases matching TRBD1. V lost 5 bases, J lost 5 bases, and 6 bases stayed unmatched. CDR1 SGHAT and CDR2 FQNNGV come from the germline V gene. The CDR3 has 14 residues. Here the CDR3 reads CASSPTGTGETQYF. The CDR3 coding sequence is TGTGCCAGCAGCCCCACCGGGACAGGGGAGACCCAGTACTTC.

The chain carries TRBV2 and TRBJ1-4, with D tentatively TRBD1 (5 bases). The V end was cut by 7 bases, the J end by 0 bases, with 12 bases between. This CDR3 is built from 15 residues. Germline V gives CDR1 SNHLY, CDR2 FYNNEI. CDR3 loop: CASTAGRATNEKLFF. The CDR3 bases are TGTGCCAGCACGGCCGGCAGGGCAACTAATGAAAAACTGTTTTTT.

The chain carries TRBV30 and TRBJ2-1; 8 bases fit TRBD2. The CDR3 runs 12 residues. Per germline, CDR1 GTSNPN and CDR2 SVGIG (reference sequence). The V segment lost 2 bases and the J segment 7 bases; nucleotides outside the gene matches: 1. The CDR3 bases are TGTGCCTGGAGTCGCGGGGGGAATGAGCAGTTCTTC. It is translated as CAWSRGGNEQFF.

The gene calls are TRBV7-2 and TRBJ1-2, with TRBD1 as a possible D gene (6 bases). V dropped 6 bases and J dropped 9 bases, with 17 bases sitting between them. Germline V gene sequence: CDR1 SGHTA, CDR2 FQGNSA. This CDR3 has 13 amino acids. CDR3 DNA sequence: TGTGCCAGCAGAAGTACAGGGAAGGTCAGCTACACCTTC. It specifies CASRSTGKVSYTF.

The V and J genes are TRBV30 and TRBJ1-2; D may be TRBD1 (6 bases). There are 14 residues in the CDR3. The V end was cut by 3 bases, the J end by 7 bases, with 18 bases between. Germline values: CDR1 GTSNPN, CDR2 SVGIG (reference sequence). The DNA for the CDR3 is TGTGCCTGGAGGGAACAGGGTGCTTTCTTTGGCTACACCTTC. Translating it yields CAWREQGAFFGYTF.

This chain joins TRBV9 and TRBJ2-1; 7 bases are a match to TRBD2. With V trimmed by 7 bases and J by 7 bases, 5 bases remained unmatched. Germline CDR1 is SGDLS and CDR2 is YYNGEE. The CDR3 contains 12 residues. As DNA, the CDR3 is TGTGCCAGCGCGGGACTATTGAATGAGCAGTTCTTC. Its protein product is CASAGLLNEQFF.

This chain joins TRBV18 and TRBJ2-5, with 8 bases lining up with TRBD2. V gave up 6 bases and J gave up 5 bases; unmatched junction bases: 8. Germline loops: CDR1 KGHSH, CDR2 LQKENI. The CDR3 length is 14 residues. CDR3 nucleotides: TGTGCCAGCTCCTTAGCGGGACGGGCGGAGACCCAGTACTTC. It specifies CASSLAGRAETQYF.

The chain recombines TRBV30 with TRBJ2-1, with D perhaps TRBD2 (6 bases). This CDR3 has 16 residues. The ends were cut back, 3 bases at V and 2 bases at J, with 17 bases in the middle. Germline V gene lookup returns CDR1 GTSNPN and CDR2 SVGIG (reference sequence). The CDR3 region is CAWRGGPRATYNEQFF. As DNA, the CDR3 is TGTGCCTGGAGGGGGGGTCCGCGGGCAACCTACAATGAGCAGTTCTTC.

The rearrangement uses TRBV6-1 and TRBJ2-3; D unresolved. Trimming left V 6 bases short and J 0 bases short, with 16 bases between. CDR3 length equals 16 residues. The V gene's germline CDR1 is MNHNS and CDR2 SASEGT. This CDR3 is CASREQPAPSTDTQYF. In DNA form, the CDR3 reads TGTGCCAGCAGAGAACAACCCGCCCCTAGCACAGATACGCAGTATTTT.

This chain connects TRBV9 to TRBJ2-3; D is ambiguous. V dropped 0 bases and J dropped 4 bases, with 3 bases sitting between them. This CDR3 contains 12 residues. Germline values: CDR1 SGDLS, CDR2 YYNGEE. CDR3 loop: CASSVGSDTQYF. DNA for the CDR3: TGTGCCAGCAGCGTAGGGTCAGATACGCAGTATTTT.

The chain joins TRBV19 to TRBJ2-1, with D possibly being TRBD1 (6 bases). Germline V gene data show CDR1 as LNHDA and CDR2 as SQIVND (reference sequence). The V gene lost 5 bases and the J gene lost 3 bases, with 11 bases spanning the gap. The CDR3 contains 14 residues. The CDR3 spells CASSPRQVYNEQFF. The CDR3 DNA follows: TGTGCCAGTAGTCCCCGACAGGTCTACAATGAGCAGTTCTTC. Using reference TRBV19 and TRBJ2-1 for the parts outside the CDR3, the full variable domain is DGGITQSPKYLFRKEGQNVTLSCEQNLNHDAMYWYRQDPGQGLRLIYYSQIVNDFQKGDIAEGYSVSREKKESFPLTVTSAQKNPTAFYLCASSPRQVYNEQFFGPGTRLTVL.

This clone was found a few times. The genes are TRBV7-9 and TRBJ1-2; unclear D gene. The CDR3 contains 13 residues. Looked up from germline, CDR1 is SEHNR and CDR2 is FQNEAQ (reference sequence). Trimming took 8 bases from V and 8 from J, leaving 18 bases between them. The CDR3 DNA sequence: TGTGCCAGCGTCGACACTGGTGCGGGAGGCTACACCTTC. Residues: CASVDTGAGGYTF.

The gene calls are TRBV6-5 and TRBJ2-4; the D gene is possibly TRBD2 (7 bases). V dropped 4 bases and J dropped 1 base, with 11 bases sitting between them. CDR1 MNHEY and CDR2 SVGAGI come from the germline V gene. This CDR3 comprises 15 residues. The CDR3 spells CASSSGGLAKNIQYF. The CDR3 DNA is TGTGCCAGCAGTTCGGGGGGCTTGGCCAAAAACATTCAGTACTTC.

CDR3 amino acids: CASSRGLAGGDNEQFF. The DNA of the CDR3 is TGTGCCAGCAGCCGAGGACTAGCGGGAGGGGACAATGAGCAGTTCTTC. The V gene is TRBV13, the J gene TRBJ2-1; 15 bases match TRBD2. Germline V lookup: CDR1 PRHDT, CDR2 FYEKMQ (reference sequence). CDR3 length: 16 amino acids. J lost 5 bases, V lost 5 bases, and 4 bases had no gene match.

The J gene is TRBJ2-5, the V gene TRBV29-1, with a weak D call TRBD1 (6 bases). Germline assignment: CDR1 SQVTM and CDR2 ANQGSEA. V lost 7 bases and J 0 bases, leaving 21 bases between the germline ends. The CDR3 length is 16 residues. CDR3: CSAQELLGAHQETQYF. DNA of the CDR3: TGCAGCGCTCAAGAGCTGCTGGGGGCGCACCAAGAGACCCAGTACTTC.

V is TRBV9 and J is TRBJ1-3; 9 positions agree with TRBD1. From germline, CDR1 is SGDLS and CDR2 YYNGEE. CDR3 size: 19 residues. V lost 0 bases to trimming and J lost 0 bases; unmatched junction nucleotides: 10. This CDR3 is CASSVGGGTGTSSGNTIYF. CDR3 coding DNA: TGTGCCAGCAGCGTAGGGGGCGGGACAGGGACGTCCTCTGGAAACACCATATATTTT.

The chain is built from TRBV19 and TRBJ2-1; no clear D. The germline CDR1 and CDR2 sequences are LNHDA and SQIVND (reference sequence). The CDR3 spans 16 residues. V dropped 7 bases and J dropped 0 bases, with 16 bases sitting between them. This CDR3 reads CASNKKATSSYNEQFF. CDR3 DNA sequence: TGTGCCAGTAATAAAAAGGCGACGAGCTCCTACAATGAGCAGTTCTTC.

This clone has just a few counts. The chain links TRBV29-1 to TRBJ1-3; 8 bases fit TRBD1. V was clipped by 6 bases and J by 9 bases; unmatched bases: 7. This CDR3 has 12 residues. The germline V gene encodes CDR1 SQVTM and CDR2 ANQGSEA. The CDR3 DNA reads TGCAGCGTCCCAGACAGGGGAGGCACCATATATTTT. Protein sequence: CSVPDRGGTIYF.

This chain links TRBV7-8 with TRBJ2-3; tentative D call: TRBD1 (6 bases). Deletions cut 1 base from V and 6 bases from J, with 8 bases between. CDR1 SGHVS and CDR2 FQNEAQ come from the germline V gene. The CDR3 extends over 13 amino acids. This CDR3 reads CASSLDRADTQYF. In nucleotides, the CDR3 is TGTGCCAGCAGCTTAGACAGGGCGGATACGCAGTATTTT. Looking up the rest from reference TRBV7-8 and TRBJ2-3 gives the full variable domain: GAGVSQSPRYKVAKRGQDVALRCDPISGHVSLFWYQQALGQGPEFLTYFQNEAQLDKSGLPSDRFFAERPEGSVSTLKIQRTQQEDSAVYLCASSLDRADTQYFGPGTRLTVL.

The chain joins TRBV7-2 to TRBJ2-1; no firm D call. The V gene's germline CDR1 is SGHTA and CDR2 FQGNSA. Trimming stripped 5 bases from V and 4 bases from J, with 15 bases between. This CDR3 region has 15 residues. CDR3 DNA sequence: TGTGCCAGCAGCCCTGTTCCTCACGCTTACAATGAGCAGTTCTTC. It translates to CASSPVPHAYNEQFF.

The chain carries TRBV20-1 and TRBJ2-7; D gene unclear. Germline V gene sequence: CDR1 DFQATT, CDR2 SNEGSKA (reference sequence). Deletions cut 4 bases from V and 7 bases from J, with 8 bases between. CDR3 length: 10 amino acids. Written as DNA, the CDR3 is TGCAGTGCTATCTTAGGTGAGCAGTACTTC. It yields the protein CSAILGEQYF.

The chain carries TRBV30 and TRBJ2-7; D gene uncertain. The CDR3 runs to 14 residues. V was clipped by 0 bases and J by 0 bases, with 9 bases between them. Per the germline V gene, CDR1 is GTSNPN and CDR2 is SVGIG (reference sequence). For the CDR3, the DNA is TGTGCCTGGAGTGTAGGTGCCCTCTCCTACGAGCAGTACTTC. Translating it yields CAWSVGALSYEQYF.

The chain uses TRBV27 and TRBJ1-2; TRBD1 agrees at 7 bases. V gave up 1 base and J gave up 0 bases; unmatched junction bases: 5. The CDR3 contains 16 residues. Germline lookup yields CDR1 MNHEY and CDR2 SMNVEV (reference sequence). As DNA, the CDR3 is TGTGCCAGCAGTTTATTAGGGGACAGTTCTAACTATGGCTACACCTTC. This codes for CASSLLGDSSNYGYTF.

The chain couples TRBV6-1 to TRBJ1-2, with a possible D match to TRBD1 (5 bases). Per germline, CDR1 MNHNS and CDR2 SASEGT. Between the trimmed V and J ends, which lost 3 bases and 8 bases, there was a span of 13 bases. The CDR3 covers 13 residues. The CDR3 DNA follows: TGTGCCAGCAGTGATCTCCAGGGCGGCGGCTACACCTTC. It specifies CASSDLQGGGYTF.

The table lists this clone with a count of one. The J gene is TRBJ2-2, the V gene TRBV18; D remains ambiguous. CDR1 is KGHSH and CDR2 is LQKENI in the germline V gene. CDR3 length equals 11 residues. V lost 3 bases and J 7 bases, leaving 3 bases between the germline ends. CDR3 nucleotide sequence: TGTGCCAGCTCACCCGTCGGGGAGCTGTTTTTT. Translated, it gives CASSPVGELFF.